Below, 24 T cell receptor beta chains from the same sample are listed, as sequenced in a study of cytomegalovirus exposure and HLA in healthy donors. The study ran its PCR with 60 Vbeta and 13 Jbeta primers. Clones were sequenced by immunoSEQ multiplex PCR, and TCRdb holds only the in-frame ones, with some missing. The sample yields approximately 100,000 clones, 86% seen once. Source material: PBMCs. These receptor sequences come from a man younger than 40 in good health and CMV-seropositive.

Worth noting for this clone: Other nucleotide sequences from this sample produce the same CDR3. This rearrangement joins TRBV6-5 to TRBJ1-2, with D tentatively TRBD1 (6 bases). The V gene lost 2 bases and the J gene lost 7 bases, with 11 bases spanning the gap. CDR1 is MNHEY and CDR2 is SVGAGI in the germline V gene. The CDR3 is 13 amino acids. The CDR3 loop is CASSYGGGAGYTF. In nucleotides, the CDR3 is TGTGCCAGCAGTTACGGCGGGGGGGCTGGCTACACCTTC.

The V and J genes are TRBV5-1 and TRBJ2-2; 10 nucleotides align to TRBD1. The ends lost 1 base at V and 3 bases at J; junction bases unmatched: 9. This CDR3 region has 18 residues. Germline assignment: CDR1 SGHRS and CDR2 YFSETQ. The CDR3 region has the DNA TGCGCCAGCAGCTTGACGTCCGCGGGACAGGGGTACACCGGGGAGCTGTTTTTT. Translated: CASSLTSAGQGYTGELFF.

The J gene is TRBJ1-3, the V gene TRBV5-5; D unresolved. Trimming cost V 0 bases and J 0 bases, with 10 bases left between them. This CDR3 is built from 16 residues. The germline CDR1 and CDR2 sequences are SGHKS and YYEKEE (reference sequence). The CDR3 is CASSLEAPSSGNTIYF. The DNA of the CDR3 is TGTGCCAGCAGCTTGGAAGCCCCGAGCTCTGGAAACACCATATATTTT.

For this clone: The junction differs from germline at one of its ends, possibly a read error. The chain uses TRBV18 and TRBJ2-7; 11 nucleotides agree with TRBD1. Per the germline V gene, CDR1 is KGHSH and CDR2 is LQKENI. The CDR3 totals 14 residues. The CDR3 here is CASSPRTGGAESNF. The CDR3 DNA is TGTGCCAGCTCACCCCGGACAGGGGGCGCGGAGTCAAACTTC. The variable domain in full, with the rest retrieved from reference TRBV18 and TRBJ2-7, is NAGVMQNPRHLVRRRGQEARLRCSPMKGHSHVYWYRQLPEEGLKFMVYLQKENIIDESGMPKERFSAEFPKEGPSILRIQQVVRGDSAAYFCASSPRTGGAESNFGPGTRLTVT.

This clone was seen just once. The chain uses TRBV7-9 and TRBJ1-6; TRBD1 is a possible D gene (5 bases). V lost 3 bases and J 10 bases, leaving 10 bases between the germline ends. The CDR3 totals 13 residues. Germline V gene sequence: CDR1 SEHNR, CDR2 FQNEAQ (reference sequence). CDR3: CASSFRGPSPLHF. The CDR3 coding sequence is TGTGCCAGCAGCTTTAGGGGCCCCTCACCCCTCCACTTT.

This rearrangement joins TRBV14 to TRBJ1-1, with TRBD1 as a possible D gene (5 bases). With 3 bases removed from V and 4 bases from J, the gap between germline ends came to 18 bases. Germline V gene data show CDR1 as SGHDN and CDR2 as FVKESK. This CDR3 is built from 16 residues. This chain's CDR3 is CASSHKGLGKVTEAFF. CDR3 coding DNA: TGTGCCAGCAGCCATAAGGGGTTAGGGAAGGTCACTGAAGCTTTCTTT.

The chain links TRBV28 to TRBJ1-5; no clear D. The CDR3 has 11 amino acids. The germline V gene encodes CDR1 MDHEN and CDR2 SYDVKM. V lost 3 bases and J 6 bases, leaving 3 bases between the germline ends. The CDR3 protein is CASSFGQPQHF. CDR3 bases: TGTGCCAGCAGTTTCGGTCAGCCCCAGCATTTT.

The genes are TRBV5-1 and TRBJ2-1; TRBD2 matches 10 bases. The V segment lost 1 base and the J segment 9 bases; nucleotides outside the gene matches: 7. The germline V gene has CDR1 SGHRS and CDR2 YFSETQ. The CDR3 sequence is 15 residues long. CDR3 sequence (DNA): TGCGCCAGCAGCTTGATTGGGACTAGCGCGGGTGAGCAGTTCTTC. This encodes CASSLIGTSAGEQFF.

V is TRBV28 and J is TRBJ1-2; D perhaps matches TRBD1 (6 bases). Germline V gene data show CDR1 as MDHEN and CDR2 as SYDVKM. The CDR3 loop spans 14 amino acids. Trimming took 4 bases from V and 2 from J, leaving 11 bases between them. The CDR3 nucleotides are TGTGCCAGCAGTTACAGGGAGGGGAACTATGGCTACACCTTC. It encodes CASSYREGNYGYTF.

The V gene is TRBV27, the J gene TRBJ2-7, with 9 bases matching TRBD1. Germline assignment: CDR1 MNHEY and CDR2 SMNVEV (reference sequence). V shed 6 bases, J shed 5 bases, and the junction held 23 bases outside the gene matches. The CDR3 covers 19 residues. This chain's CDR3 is CASRRGDRGMIAYMDEQYF. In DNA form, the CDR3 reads TGTGCCAGCAGGAGAGGAGACAGGGGGATGATAGCGTACATGGACGAGCAGTACTTC.

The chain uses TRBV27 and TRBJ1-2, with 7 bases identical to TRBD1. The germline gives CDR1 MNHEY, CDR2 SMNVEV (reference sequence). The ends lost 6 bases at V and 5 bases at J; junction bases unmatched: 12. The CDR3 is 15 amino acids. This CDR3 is CASSLQSGGWYGYTF. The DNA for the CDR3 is TGTGCCAGCAGCTTACAATCAGGGGGTTGGTATGGCTACACCTTC.

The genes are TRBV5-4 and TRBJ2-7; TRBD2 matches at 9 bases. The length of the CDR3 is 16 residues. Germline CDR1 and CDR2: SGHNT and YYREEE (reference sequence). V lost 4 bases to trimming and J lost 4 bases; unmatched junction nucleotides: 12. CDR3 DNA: TGTGCCAGCAGCAGGGTGGCTAGCGGGGTTCGGTACGAGCAGTACTTC. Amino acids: CASSRVASGVRYEQYF.

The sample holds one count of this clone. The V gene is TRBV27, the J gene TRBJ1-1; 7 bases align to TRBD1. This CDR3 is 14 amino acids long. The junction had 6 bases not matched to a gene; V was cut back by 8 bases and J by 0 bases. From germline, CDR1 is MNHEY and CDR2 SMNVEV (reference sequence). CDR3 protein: CASSRQGLNTEAFF. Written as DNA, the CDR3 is TGTGCCAGCTCCAGACAGGGATTGAACACTGAAGCTTTCTTT.

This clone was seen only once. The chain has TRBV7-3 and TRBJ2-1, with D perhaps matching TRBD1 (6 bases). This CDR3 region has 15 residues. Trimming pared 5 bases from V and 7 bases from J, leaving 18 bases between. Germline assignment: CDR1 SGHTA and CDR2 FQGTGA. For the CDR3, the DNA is TGTGCCAGCAGCCTCACCCGGACAGAGAGGAATGAGCAGTTCTTC. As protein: CASSLTRTERNEQFF.

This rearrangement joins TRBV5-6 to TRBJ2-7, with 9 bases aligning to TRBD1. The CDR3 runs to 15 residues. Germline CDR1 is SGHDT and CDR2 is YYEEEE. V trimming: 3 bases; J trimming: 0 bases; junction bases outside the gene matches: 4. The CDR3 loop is CASSSRDRVSYEQYF. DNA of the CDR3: TGTGCCAGCAGCTCCCGGGACAGGGTCTCCTACGAGCAGTACTTC.

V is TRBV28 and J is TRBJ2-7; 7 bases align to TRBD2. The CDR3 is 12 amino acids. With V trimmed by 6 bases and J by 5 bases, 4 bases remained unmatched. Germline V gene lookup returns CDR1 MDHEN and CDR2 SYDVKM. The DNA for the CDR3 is TGTGCCAGCAGCCCCACTAGCGACGAGCAGTACTTC. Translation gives CASSPTSDEQYF.

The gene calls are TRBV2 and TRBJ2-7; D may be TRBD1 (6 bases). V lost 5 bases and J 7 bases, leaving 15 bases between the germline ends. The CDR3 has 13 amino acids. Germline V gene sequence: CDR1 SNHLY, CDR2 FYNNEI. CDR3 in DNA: TGTGCCAGCAGTCAGGGGCCCTCCTTAGAGCAGTACTTC. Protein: CASSQGPSLEQYF.

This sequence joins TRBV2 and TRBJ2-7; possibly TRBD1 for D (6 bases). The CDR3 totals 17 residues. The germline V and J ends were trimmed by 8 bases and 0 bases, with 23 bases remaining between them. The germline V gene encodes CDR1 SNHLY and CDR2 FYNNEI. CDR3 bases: TGTGCCAGCCGCCTACGGATACAGGGCTCTCTCTCCTACGAGCAGTACTTC. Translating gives CASRLRIQGSLSYEQYF.

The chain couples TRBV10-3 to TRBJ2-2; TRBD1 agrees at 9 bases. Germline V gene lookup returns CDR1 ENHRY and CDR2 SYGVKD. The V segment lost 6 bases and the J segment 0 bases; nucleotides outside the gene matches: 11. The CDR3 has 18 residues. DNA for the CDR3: TGTGCCATCAGGGACCGGGACAGGGAGTCTCCGAACACCGGGGAGCTGTTTTTT. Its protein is CAIRDRDRESPNTGELFF.

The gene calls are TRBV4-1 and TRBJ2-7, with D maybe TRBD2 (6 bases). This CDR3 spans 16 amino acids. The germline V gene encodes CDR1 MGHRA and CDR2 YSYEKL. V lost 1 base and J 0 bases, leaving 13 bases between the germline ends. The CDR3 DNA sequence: TGCGCCAGCAGCCAAGTAGGAGGGCCACCCTCCTACGAGCAGTACTTC. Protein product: CASSQVGGPPSYEQYF.

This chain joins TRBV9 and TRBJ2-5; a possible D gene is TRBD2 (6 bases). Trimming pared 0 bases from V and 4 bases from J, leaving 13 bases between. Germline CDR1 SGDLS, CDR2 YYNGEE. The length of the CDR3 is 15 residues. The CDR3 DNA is TGTGCCAGCAGCGTAGCGGGAGTGGAAGGAGAGACCCAGTACTTC. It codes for CASSVAGVEGETQYF.

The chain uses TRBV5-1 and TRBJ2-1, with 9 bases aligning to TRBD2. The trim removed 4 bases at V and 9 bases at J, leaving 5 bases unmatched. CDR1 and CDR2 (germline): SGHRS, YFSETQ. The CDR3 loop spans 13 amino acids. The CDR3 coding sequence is TGCGCCAGCAGCGGGTATAGCGGGAGTGAGCAGTTCTTC. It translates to CASSGYSGSEQFF.

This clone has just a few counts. CDR3 region: CASRSNTEAFF. The CDR3 region has the DNA TGTGCCAGCCGGTCGAACACTGAAGCTTTCTTT. This chain joins TRBV28 and TRBJ1-1; D unclear. The ends were cut back, 8 bases at V and 1 base at J, with 5 bases in the middle. CDR3 length equals 11 residues. CDR1 MDHEN and CDR2 SYDVKM come from the germline V gene.

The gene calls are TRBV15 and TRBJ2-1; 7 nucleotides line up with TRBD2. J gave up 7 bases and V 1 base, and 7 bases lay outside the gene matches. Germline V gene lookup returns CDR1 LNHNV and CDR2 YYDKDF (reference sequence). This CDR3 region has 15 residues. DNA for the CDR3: TGTGCCACCAGCAGAGGCGACGGGAGGCAGAATGAGCAGTTCTTC. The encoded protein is CATSRGDGRQNEQFF.